Sequencing of this TCR beta chain was carried out in a study of cytomegalovirus exposure and HLA in healthy donors. Broader study findings: Generally TCR sequences proved uncommon, though certain public TCRs appeared in numerous donors. A later analysis by the authors found several of the most significant clusters apparently linked to common viral pathogens. There were a few CMV-associated chains whose specificity for CMV antigens was confirmed in vitro. The authors reported that TCR beta sequences could predict HLA-A and HLA-B alleles. These predictions were accurate for most subjects in the first cohort.

With respect to this clone: The antigen remains unidentified.

Germline loops: CDR1 MNHEY, CDR2 SVGAGI. Germline trimming cut 6 bases from V and 4 bases from J; bases unmatched to any gene: 8. The CDR3 sequence is 15 residues long. PCR primers comprised 60 Vbeta and 13 Jbeta primers. Libraries were prepared by immunoSEQ multiplex PCR; TCRdb keeps only in-frame clonotypes and omits some of them. In all, the sample yields just over 150,000 clones. The source of this sequence is a woman aged 60 to 75 in good health and CMV-seronegative. The chain couples TRBV6-5 to TRBJ2-2; the match to TRBD2 covers 7 bases. The sequenced sample was PBMCs. CDR3 DNA: TGTGCCAGCAGGGGGGGGGATAAAGGCACCGGGGAGCTGTTTTTT. Its translation: CASRGGDKGTGELFF.